What follows describes a single T cell receptor (beta chain). TCRdb's copy holds only in-frame clones and misses some; the assay was immunoSEQ multiplex PCR. Here the sample spans 90,000 to 150,000 clones, 89% being singletons. This record comes from a study of control samples from healthy donors and cancer patients. This CDR3 is 14 amino acids long. V lost 6 bases and J lost 9; bases outside the gene matches: 7. Germline loops: CDR1 KGHDR, CDR2 SFDVKD. This chain connects TRBV24-1 to TRBJ2-1; 10 bases are a match to TRBD2. Sequencing was performed on blood. The sequence came from a man over 45 in good health. The CDR3 sequence is CATSQAGGNVEQFF. The CDR3 DNA is TGTGCCACCAGTCAAGCGGGGGGGAATGTTGAGCAGTTCTTC.